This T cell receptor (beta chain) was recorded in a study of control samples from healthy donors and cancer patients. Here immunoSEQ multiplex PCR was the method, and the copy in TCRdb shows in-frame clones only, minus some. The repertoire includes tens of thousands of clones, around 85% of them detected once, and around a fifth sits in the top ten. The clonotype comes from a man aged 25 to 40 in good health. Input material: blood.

CDR3 amino acids: CASSHSGQGRIEAFF. For the CDR3, the DNA is TGTGCCAGCAGCCATTCGGGACAGGGTAGGATTGAAGCTTTCTTT. The chain has TRBV7-2 and TRBJ1-1; 9 bases are shared with TRBD1. Germline V lookup: CDR1 SGHTA, CDR2 FQGNSA. This CDR3 is built from 15 residues. V lost 5 bases, J lost 7 bases, and 11 bases stayed unmatched. Filled out from reference TRBV7-2 and TRBJ1-1, the complete variable domain reads GAGVSQSPSNKVTEKGKDVELRCDPISGHTALYWYRQSLGQGLEFLIYFQGNSAPDKSGLPSDRFSAERTGGSVSTLTIQRTQQEDSAVYLCASSHSGQGRIEAFFGQGTRLTVV.